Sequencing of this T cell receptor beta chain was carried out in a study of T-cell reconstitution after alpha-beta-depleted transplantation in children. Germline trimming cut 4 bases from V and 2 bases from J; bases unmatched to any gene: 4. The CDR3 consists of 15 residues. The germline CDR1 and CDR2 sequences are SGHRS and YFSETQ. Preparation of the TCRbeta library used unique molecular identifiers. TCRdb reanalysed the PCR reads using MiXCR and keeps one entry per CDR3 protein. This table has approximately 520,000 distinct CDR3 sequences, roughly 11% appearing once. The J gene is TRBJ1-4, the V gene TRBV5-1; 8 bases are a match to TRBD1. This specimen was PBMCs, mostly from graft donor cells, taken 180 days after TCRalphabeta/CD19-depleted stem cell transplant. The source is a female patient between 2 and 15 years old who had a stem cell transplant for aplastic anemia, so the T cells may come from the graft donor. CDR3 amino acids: CASSQTGATNEKLFF. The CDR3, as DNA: TGCGCCAGCAGCCAGACAGGGGCCACTAATGAAAAACTGTTTTTT.